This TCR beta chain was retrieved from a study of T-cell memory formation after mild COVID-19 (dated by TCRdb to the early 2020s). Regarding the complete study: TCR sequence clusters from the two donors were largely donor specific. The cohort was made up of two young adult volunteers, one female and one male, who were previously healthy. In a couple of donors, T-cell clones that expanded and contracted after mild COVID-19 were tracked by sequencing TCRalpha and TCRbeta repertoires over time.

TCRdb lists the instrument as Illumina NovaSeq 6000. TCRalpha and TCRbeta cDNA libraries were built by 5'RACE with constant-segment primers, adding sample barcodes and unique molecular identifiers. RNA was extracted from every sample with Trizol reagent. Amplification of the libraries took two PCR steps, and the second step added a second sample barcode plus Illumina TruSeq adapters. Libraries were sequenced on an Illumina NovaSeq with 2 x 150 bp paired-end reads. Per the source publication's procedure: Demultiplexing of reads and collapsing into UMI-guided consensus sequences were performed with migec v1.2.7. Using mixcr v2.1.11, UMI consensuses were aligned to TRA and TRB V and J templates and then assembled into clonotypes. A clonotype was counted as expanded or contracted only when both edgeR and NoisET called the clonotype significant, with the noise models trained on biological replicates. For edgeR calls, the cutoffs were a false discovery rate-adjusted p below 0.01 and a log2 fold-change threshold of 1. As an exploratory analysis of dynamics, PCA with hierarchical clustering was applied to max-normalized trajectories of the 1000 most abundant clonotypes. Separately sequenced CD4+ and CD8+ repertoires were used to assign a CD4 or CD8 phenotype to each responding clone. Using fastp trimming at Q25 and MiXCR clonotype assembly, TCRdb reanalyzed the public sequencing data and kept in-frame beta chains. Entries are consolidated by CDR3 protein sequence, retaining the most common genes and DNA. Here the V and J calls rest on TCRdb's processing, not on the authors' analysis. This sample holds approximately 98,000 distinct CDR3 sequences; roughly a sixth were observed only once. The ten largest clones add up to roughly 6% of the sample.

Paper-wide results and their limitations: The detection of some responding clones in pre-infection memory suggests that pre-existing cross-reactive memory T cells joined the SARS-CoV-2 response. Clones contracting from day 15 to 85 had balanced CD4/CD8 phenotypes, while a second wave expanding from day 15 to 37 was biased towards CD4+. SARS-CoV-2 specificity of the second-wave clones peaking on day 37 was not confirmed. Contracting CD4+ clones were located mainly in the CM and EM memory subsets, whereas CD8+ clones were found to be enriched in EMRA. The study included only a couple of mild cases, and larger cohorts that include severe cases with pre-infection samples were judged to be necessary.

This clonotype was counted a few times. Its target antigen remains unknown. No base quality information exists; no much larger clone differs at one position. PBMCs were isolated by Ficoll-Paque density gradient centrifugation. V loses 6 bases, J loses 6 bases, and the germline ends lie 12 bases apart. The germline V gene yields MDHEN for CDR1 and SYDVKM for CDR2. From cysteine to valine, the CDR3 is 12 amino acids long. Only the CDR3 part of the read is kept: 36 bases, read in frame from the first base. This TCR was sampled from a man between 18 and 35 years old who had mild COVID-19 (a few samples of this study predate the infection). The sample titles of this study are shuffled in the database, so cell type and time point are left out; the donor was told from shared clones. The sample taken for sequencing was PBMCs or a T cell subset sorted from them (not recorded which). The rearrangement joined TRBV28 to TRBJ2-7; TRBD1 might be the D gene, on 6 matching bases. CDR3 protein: CASSPDSVEQYV. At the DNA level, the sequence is TGTGCCAGCAGCCCGGACAGTGTCGAGCAGTACGTC.